The T cell receptor (beta chain) under discussion was sequenced for a study of CD8+CD57+ T cells in acquired aplastic anemia. A few counts support this clonotype. According to the study, genomic DNA was the template for TCR beta VDJ and CDR3 profiling. TCRdb recomputed calls from the reads with MiXCR, one row per CDR3 protein. Here the sample spans 310,000 or so distinct CDR3 sequences, about three fifths being singletons. Before being chosen for sequencing, patients had shown CD8+CD57+ cell expansion by flow cytometry. CDR3 length equals 15 residues. In germline, CDR1 is SGHVS, CDR2 FQNEAQ. The V end lost 2 bases, the J end lost 7 bases, and 18 bases lay between the germline ends.

The chain is built from TRBV7-8 and TRBJ2-7; tentatively, D is TRBD2 (6 bases). The material sequenced was sorted CD4+, CD8+, or CD8+CD57+ T cells (not recorded which) from PBMCs. This TCR was recovered from a human donor with aplastic anemia. CDR3 sequence: CASSLQGLSGREQYF. CDR3 DNA: TGTGCCAGCAGCTTACAGGGACTGTCGGGGAGGGAGCAGTACTTC.